Following are 27 T cell receptor beta chains from one sample sequenced in a study of blood T cell repertoires in COVID-19. Sequencing used immunoSEQ multiplex PCR; TCRdb keeps in-frame clones, though not all of them. The repertoire has fewer than 250,000 clones, about 80% of them found once; the top ten carry 3.6%. The sequenced sample consisted of PBMCs or T cells enriched from blood (not recorded which). These receptors were collected from a woman aged 40 to 50 who had been exposed to COVID-19.

This clone has a single count. The rearrangement uses TRBV6-1 and TRBJ1-5; D possibly corresponds to TRBD1 (6 bases). CDR1 is MNHNS and CDR2 is SASEGT in the germline V gene. The V gene lost 1 base and the J gene lost 2 bases, with 12 bases spanning the gap. The CDR3 has 16 amino acids. CDR3 loop: CASSEDPGAGNQPQHF. CDR3 sequence (DNA): TGTGCCAGCAGTGAAGATCCAGGGGCTGGCAATCAGCCCCAGCATTTT.

This clone has more than one count but fewer than ten. The rearrangement links TRBV5-4 to TRBJ2-7; tentatively, D is TRBD1 (5 bases). The germline V gene encodes CDR1 SGHNT and CDR2 YYREEE (reference sequence). V was cut by 2 bases and J by 3 bases, with 6 bases left in between. CDR3 length: 12 residues. The CDR3 loop is CASSFRDYEQYF. CDR3 nucleotide sequence: TGTGCCAGCAGCTTCAGGGACTACGAGCAGTACTTC.

The rearrangement links TRBV11-2 to TRBJ2-3; 12 nucleotides line up with TRBD2. The V gene's germline CDR1 is SGHAT and CDR2 FQNNGV. The CDR3 has 18 amino acids. V gave up 0 bases and J gave up 10 bases; unmatched junction bases: 14. The CDR3 nucleotides are TGTGCCAGCAGCTTAGATCTCCTACTAGCGGGGGGTCCTTTCGCGCAGTATTTT. Amino acid sequence: CASSLDLLLAGGPFAQYF.

The V gene is TRBV7-8, the J gene TRBJ1-2; no clear D. Germline V lookup: CDR1 SGHVS, CDR2 FQNEAQ. The CDR3 loop spans 12 amino acids. V dropped 3 bases and J dropped 4 bases, with 6 bases sitting between them. The DNA of the CDR3 is TGTGCCAGCAGCTTCGAGGGCTATGGCTACACCTTC. Protein: CASSFEGYGYTF. The full variable domain, in which reference TRBV7-8 and TRBJ1-2 provide the parts outside the CDR3, is GAGVSQSPRYKVAKRGQDVALRCDPISGHVSLFWYQQALGQGPEFLTYFQNEAQLDKSGLPSDRFFAERPEGSVSTLKIQRTQQEDSAVYLCASSFEGYGYTFGSGTRLTVV.

This chain connects TRBV5-1 to TRBJ1-3; no definite D call. The CDR3 is 14 residues long. Trimming shortened V by 0 bases and J by 8 bases, and 12 bases separated the two germline ends. CDR1 is SGHRS and CDR2 is YFSETQ in the germline V gene. The CDR3: CASSLGYPTDTIYF. CDR3 nucleotide sequence: TGCGCCAGCAGCTTGGGGTACCCCACGGACACCATATATTTT. Looking up the rest from reference TRBV5-1 and TRBJ1-3 gives the full variable domain: KAGVTQTPRYLIKTRGQQVTLSCSPISGHRSVSWYQQTPGQGLQFLFEYFSETQRNKGNFPGRFSGRQFSNSRSEMNVSTLELGDSALYLCASSLGYPTDTIYFGEGSWLTVV.

The V gene is TRBV7-2, the J gene TRBJ1-1; possibly TRBD1 for D (5 bases). The V end was cut by 5 bases, the J end by 1 base, with 11 bases between. The CDR3 is 14 residues long. Germline lookup yields CDR1 SGHTA and CDR2 FQGNSA. Here the CDR3 reads CASSLQGGNTEAFF. Written as DNA, the CDR3 is TGTGCCAGCAGCCTCCAGGGAGGGAACACTGAAGCTTTCTTT.

V gene TRBV7-2 combines with J gene TRBJ1-2, with D unclear. This CDR3 is 14 amino acids long. V lost 1 base and J 0 bases, leaving 6 bases between the germline ends. The germline gives CDR1 SGHTA, CDR2 FQGNSA. In nucleotides, the CDR3 is TGTGCCAGCAGCTTAGACAGATCTAACTATGGCTACACCTTC. Translation: CASSLDRSNYGYTF.

This chain links TRBV3-1 (or the pseudogene TRBV3-2) with TRBJ2-1; possibly TRBD2 for D (6 bases). CDR1 and CDR2 (germline): LGHDT, YNNKEL (reference sequence). The CDR3 spans 12 residues. The V end lost 4 bases, the J end lost 7 bases, and 8 bases lay between the germline ends. For the CDR3, the DNA is TGTGCCAGCAGCCTTGGAGGGAATGAGCAGTTCTTC. This encodes CASSLGGNEQFF.

This clone was picked up a small number of times. J is TRBJ1-6 and V is TRBV6-1; D unclear. CDR1 is MNHNS and CDR2 is SASEGT in the germline V gene. The CDR3 consists of 16 residues. Trimming removed 3 bases from V and 6 bases from J, with 15 bases in between. CDR3 protein: CASSDDLTYTNSPLHF. CDR3 sequence (DNA): TGTGCCAGCAGTGACGATTTGACATATACTAATTCACCCCTCCACTTT.

The genes are TRBV13 and TRBJ1-1; D ambiguous. The germline CDR1 and CDR2 sequences are PRHDT and FYEKMQ (reference sequence). The CDR3 has 15 residues. Trimming took off 2 bases at V and 1 base at J, with 11 bases between the two ends. Here the CDR3 reads CASSLWRSSNTEAFF. DNA of the CDR3: TGTGCCAGCAGCTTATGGAGGAGTTCGAACACTGAAGCTTTCTTT. Variable domain in full (rest from reference TRBV13 and TRBJ1-1): AAGVIQSPRHLIKEKRETATLKCYPIPRHDTVYWYQQGPGQDPQFLISFYEKMQSDKGSIPDRFSAQQFSDYHSELNMSSLELGDSALYFCASSLWRSSNTEAFFGQGTRLTVV.

This chain uses TRBV4-2 with TRBJ2-1, with 10 nucleotides matching TRBD2. This CDR3 has 15 amino acids. V gave up 1 base and J gave up 3 bases; unmatched junction bases: 0. The germline CDR1 and CDR2 sequences are LGHNA and YNFKEQ. The CDR3 spells CASSQVAGGYNEQFF. The CDR3 bases are TGTGCCAGCAGCCAAGTAGCGGGGGGCTACAATGAGCAGTTCTTC.

The V gene is TRBV3-1 (or the pseudogene TRBV3-2), the J gene TRBJ1-2; 7 nucleotides match TRBD1. This CDR3 contains 13 residues. V dropped 8 bases and J dropped 6; count of bases not matched to a gene: 9. The V gene's germline CDR1 is LGHDT and CDR2 YNNKEL (reference sequence). CDR3 bases: TGTGCCAGCCGACAGGGAGGAAGTAATGGCTACACCTTC. Protein product: CASRQGGSNGYTF.

V is TRBV2 and J is TRBJ1-6; TRBD1 matches 8 bases. CDR1 is SNHLY, CDR2 FYNNEI, per germline. The V and J ends lost 6 bases and 7 bases, in that order; junction bases with no gene match: 8. This CDR3 has 15 amino acids. The CDR3 DNA sequence: TGTGCCAGCAGCGCAGGGGGCGCGAAAAATTCACCCCTCCACTTT. Translation gives CASSAGGAKNSPLHF. The full variable domain, with the rest looked up from reference TRBV2 and TRBJ1-6, is EPEVTQTPSHQVTQMGQEVILRCVPISNHLYFYWYRQILGQKVEFLVSFYNNEISEKSEIFDDQFSVERPDGSNFTLKIRSTKLEDSAMYFCASSAGGAKNSPLHFGNGTRLTVT.

The chain carries TRBV7-2 and TRBJ1-3; D is unclear. The germline V gene has CDR1 SGHTA and CDR2 FQGNSA. The CDR3 sequence is 18 residues long. V was pared by 1 base and J by 0 bases, with 16 bases between. The CDR3 here is CASSLVFPRGFSGNTIYF. CDR3 nucleotide sequence: TGTGCCAGCAGCTTAGTCTTTCCCCGCGGGTTCTCTGGAAACACCATATATTTT.

This clone was picked up many times. The chain joins TRBV27 to TRBJ1-1, with D hard to call. V lost 2 bases and J lost 8, with 9 bases in between. The CDR3 has 12 residues. Germline V gives CDR1 MNHEY, CDR2 SMNVEV (reference sequence). CDR3 loop: CASSLGGREAFF. CDR3 in DNA: TGTGCCAGCAGTTTAGGTGGCAGGGAAGCTTTCTTT.

The chain links TRBV2 to TRBJ1-6; no clear D. This CDR3 spans 15 amino acids. V lost 0 bases and J 7 bases, leaving 10 bases between the germline ends. Germline V gene lookup returns CDR1 SNHLY and CDR2 FYNNEI. The DNA of the CDR3 is TGTGCCAGCAGTGAAGCGCTTCGAGGGAATTCACCCCTCCACTTT. Translation: CASSEALRGNSPLHF.

The V call is TRBV5-1, the J call TRBJ2-2; 8 positions match TRBD2. Germline-derived CDR1 and CDR2 are SGHRS and YFSETQ. J was trimmed by 0 bases and V by 3 bases; bases with no gene match: 7. The CDR3 spans 17 residues. The CDR3 sequence: CASSSQAGGANTGELFF. For the CDR3, the DNA is TGCGCCAGCAGCTCCCAGGCGGGGGGCGCGAACACCGGGGAGCTGTTTTTT.

To note about this clone: The same CDR3 can be traced to other DNA sequences in this sample. V and J are TRBV5-6 and TRBJ1-5; D unresolved. In germline, CDR1 is SGHDT, CDR2 YYEEEE. The V end was cut by 4 bases, the J end by 5 bases, with 7 bases between. This CDR3 is built from 12 residues. The CDR3 DNA reads TGTGCCAGCAGCCTTTTTGATCAGCCCCAGCATTTT. Translating gives CASSLFDQPQHF.

The sample holds many counts of this clone. CDR3 sequence reads: CASSYSNQGSQHF. Written as DNA, the CDR3 is TGTGCCAGCAGTTACTCGAATCAGGGCTCCCAGCATTTT. V and J are TRBV6-5 and TRBJ1-5, with TRBD1 as a possible D gene (5 bases). Trimming cost V 0 bases and J 11 bases, with 11 bases left between them. Per the germline V gene, CDR1 is MNHEY and CDR2 is SVGAGI. This CDR3 spans 13 amino acids.

This clone came up a few times. V gene TRBV29-1 combines with J gene TRBJ1-2; possible D gene TRBD1, 6 bases. The ends were cut back, 5 bases at V and 2 bases at J, with 9 bases in the middle. Germline-derived CDR1 and CDR2 are SQVTM and ANQGSEA. The CDR3 has 12 residues. This CDR3 reads CSVHRENYGYTF. CDR3 sequence (DNA): TGCAGCGTTCACAGGGAGAACTATGGCTACACCTTC.

The chain links TRBV16 to TRBJ2-7; 7 nucleotides agree with TRBD2. The CDR3 spans 15 residues. Looked up from germline, CDR1 is KGHSY and CDR2 is FQNENV. V lost 4 bases to trimming and J lost 0 bases; unmatched junction nucleotides: 6. The CDR3, as DNA: TGTGCCAGCAGCCGCGGCGGGGGATACTCCTACGAGCAGTACTTC. The encoded protein is CASSRGGGYSYEQYF.

This clone turned up a few times. This sequence joins TRBV19 and TRBJ1-2, with 7 nucleotides matching TRBD1. V dropped 5 bases and J dropped 0; count of bases not matched to a gene: 6. This CDR3 comprises 15 residues. Germline CDR1 reads LNHDA; CDR2 reads SQIVND (reference sequence). DNA of the CDR3: TGTGCCAGTAGTTCTTCGACAGGGACTAACTATGGCTACACCTTC. Residues: CASSSSTGTNYGYTF. Full variable domain (rest looked up from reference TRBV19 and TRBJ1-2): DGGITQSPKYLFRKEGQNVTLSCEQNLNHDAMYWYRQDPGQGLRLIYYSQIVNDFQKGDIAEGYSVSREKKESFPLTVTSAQKNPTAFYLCASSSSTGTNYGYTFGSGTRLTVV.

The chain joins TRBV10-1 to TRBJ1-5, with TRBD1 identical over 8 bases. The CDR3 totals 15 residues. Losses at the gene ends were 9 bases for V and 3 bases for J; bases not matched to a gene: 10. Germline V gene sequence: CDR1 WNHNN, CDR2 SYGVQD (reference sequence). The CDR3 nucleotides are TGCGCCAGGGACAGGGCTGGGAATGTCAATCAGCCCCAGCATTTT. This gives the protein CARDRAGNVNQPQHF.

The chain is built from TRBV7-2 and TRBJ2-1; tentatively, D is TRBD2 (6 bases). Germline V gene sequence: CDR1 SGHTA, CDR2 FQGNSA. The CDR3 loop spans 14 amino acids. The V and J ends lost 1 base and 9 bases respectively, with 13 bases between them. CDR3 residues: CASSLEWQGGEQFF. The DNA for the CDR3 is TGTGCCAGCAGCTTAGAGTGGCAGGGAGGTGAGCAGTTCTTC.

This sequence joins TRBV5-6 and TRBJ1-2; D not certain. In germline, CDR1 is SGHDT, CDR2 YYEEEE. The CDR3 has 12 residues. Trimming left V 4 bases short and J 7 bases short, with 11 bases between. The CDR3 protein is CASSPAPGGYTF. The CDR3 nucleotides read TGTGCCAGCAGCCCCGCTCCCGGTGGCTACACCTTC.

CDR3 DNA sequence: TGTGCCAGCAGCTCGATGGGCAGGGAATCCTATGGCTACACCTTC. It is translated as CASSSMGRESYGYTF. V gene TRBV5-6 combines with J gene TRBJ1-2; D might be TRBD1 (5 bases). V gave up 3 bases and J gave up 4 bases, with 16 bases separating them. Germline-derived CDR1 and CDR2 are SGHDT and YYEEEE. The CDR3 loop spans 15 amino acids.

The chain combines TRBV19 with TRBJ2-1, with TRBD1 matching over 10 bases. CDR1 is LNHDA and CDR2 is SQIVND in the germline V gene (reference sequence). Trimming cost V 2 bases and J 7 bases; bases outside gene matches: 5. The CDR3 spans 15 residues. The CDR3 DNA reads as TGTGCCAGTAGTATACGCGGGACAGGGGCGAATGAGCAGTTCTTC. Protein product: CASSIRGTGANEQFF.